The source of this T cell receptor (beta chain) is a study of T cells in Graves' hyperthyroidism and ophthalmopathy. Turning to the study itself: Blood from the periphery was taken at initial diagnosis, before any treatment.

Amplification of TCR beta CDR3 regions was performed using RNA transcripts as template. HTBI primers were employed in a first-round RT-PCR of the TCR CDR3. TCRdb re-analysed the multiplex PCR reads in MiXCR, keeping a single row per CDR3 protein. The table shows hundreds of thousands of distinct CDR3 sequences, with around 13% occurring only once. This clonotype was seen ten or more times. Its antigen is undetermined. Roughly 9.1 ml of fresh peripheral blood supplied the PBMCs. This CDR3 is 15 amino acids long. Germline trimming cut 1 base from V and 2 bases from J; bases unmatched to any gene: 4. Overall study results and limits: Ophthalmopathy was identified by the model a median about six months ahead of onset.

V is TRBV12-3 or TRBV12-4 and J is TRBJ2-7, with TRBD2 matching over 8 bases. Source material: blood. The receptor was derived from a woman aged 18-29 years with Graves' hyperthyroidism. CDR3 sequence (DNA): TGTGCCAGCAGTTTAGAAGCGGGAGCCACCTACGAGCAGTACTTC. Amino acids: CASSLEAGATYEQYF.